Sequencing of this T cell receptor beta chain was carried out in a study of T-cell reconstitution after alpha-beta-depleted transplantation in children. Preparation of the TCRbeta library was carried out with unique molecular identifiers. TCRdb reprocessed the PCR reads via MiXCR and lists one record per CDR3 protein. The profile shows under 300,000 distinct CDR3 sequences, more than 7.5% of them singletons. The V end was cut by 1 base, the J end by 5 bases, with 13 bases between. CDR3 length: 15 amino acids. The germline V gene has CDR1 KGHDR and CDR2 SFDVKD. This chain links TRBV24-1 with TRBJ2-5, with no clear D. The sequenced sample was PBMCs from the stem cell graft donor, obtained from the stem cell graft. The receptor was isolated from a human donor who donated a stem cell graft to a child with SCID. In DNA form, the CDR3 reads TGTGCCACCAGTGATTTTGGGCGAGGAGAGGAGACCCAGTACTTC. Translation: CATSDFGRGEETQYF.